The rows below give T cell receptor beta chains drawn from one sample of a study of control samples from healthy donors and cancer patients. Measured with immunoSEQ multiplex PCR; TCRdb has only the in-frame clones, and not every one. The data contain under 150,000 clones, around 89% of them singletons. The sequenced sample was blood. These receptors were taken from a man aged 40-49 years in good health. Both conserved end residues are part of each CDR3. The D gene is left open where the match is weak. Some rows mark clone size as missing; the rest say once, few, many or name a class of expanded clone.

v_gene,j_gene,d_gene,abundance,CDR3nt,CDR3aa
TRBV7-9,TRBJ2-1,TRBD1,NA,TGTGCCAGCAGCAACCCCACAGGGGCCAACTACAATGAGCAGTTCTTC,CASSNPTGANYNEQFF
TRBV5-4,TRBJ2-5,NA,NA,TGTGCCAGCAGCTTGGTCGGGGAGAAGACCCAGTACTTC,CASSLVGEKTQYF
TRBV5-1,TRBJ1-4,NA,NA,TGCGCCAGCAGCTTGGAGGCCGGATATAATGAAAAACTGTTTTTT,CASSLEAGYNEKLFF
TRBV30,TRBJ1-1,TRBD1,NA,TGTGCCTGGAAGGGACAGTCGAAGGGGGGGGCTGAAGCTTTCTTT,CAWKGQSKGGAEAFF
TRBV10-3,TRBJ1-6,TRBD1,NA,TGTGCCATCAGTGAAGGACAGGCTCATAATTCACCCCTCCACTTT,CAISEGQAHNSPLHF
TRBV12-5,TRBJ2-5,NA,NA,TGTGCTAGTGGTTTGGTACTGGACCCCACATCCCCAGAGACCCAGTACTTC,CASGLVLDPTSPETQYF
TRBV3-1/TRBV3-2,TRBJ2-1,NA,NA,TGTGCCAGCAGCCAAGGCCTCAGGGCAAATGAGCAGTTCTTC,CASSQGLRANEQFF
TRBV6-6,TRBJ1-2,NA,NA,TGTGCCAGCAGTCAGGAACGGGTTAACTATGGCTACACCTTC,CASSQERVNYGYTF
TRBV10-3,TRBJ2-3,NA,NA,TGTGCCATCAGTGGAGACCAAAATACGCAGTATTTT,CAISGDQNTQYF
TRBV7-9,TRBJ1-2,NA,NA,TGTGCCAGCTTAAGGGTTATGGATGGCTACACCTTC,CASLRVMDGYTF
TRBV6-4,TRBJ2-3,NA,NA,TGTGCCAGCAGTGAGGGACCACACACGGATACGCAGTATTTT,CASSEGPHTDTQYF
TRBV19,TRBJ1-5,NA,NA,TGTGCCAGTAGCCCTGCGGCACAGCCCCAGCATTTT,CASSPAAQPQHF
TRBV10-3,TRBJ1-1,NA,NA,TGTGCCATCAGTGAGTCCGCAGGGGTGAACACTGAAGCTTTCTTT,CAISESAGVNTEAFF
TRBV5-6,TRBJ2-7,TRBD1,NA,TGTGCCAGCAGCTTGGACGTCGGGACAGGGTCCTACGAGCAGTACTTC,CASSLDVGTGSYEQYF
TRBV6-1,TRBJ1-3,NA,NA,TGTGCCAGCAGTGAGCGGACAGAGGGAGGAAACACCATATATTTT,CASSERTEGGNTIYF
TRBV5-1,TRBJ2-1,TRBD1,NA,TGCGCCAGCAGCTTGACAGGGGTCCATGAGCAGTTCTTC,CASSLTGVHEQFF
TRBV4-1,TRBJ2-1,TRBD2,few,TGCGCCAGCAGCCACGGGGGGAGCGGGAATGAGCAGTTCTTC,CASSHGGSGNEQFF
TRBV2,TRBJ1-2,NA,once,TGTGCCAGCAAGACCGACGGTACGGTTGGCTACACCTTC,CASKTDGTVGYTF
TRBV3-1/TRBV3-2,TRBJ1-1,NA,NA,TGTGCCAGCAGCCAAGGCCCAGGGGTCATGAACACTGAAGCTTTCTTT,CASSQGPGVMNTEAFF
TRBV21-1,TRBJ1-4,NA,NA,TGTGCCAGCAGCAAAGCGCGGCAGGGGACAAATGAAAAACTGTTTTTT,CASSKARQGTNEKLFF
TRBV7-2,TRBJ1-2,NA,NA,TGTGCCAGCAGCTTTCCACCCGTCGGGAACTATGGCTACACCTTC,CASSFPPVGNYGYTF
TRBV5-1,TRBJ1-3,NA,few,TGCGCCAGCAGCCAGGACGGAAGCTCTGGAAACACCATATATTTT,CASSQDGSSGNTIYF
TRBV6-2/TRBV6-3,TRBJ1-5,NA,NA,TGTGCCAGCAGTTACTCGGGGATCGGTCAGCCCCAGCATTTT,CASSYSGIGQPQHF
TRBV30,TRBJ2-1,NA,NA,TGTGCCTGGTTAGGGGGAAATGAGCAGTTCTTC,CAWLGGNEQFF
TRBV7-2,TRBJ2-6,TRBD1,NA,TGTGCCAGCAGCTCGACAGGGGGCACTGGGGCCAACGTCCTGACTTTC,CASSSTGGTGANVLTF
TRBV25-1,TRBJ1-4,TRBD1,NA,TGTGCCAGCAGCGACCAGGGGGGGGGCTTAAGGGAAAAACTGTTTTTT,CASSDQGGGLREKLFF
TRBV24-1,TRBJ2-2,NA,NA,TGTGCCACCAAAGGGTCTAGCACCGGGGAGCTGTTTTTT,CATKGSSTGELFF
TRBV7-9,TRBJ2-1,NA,NA,TGTGCCAGCAGCTTAGGAGGTGACTACAATGAGCAGTTCTTC,CASSLGGDYNEQFF
TRBV30,TRBJ1-6,NA,NA,TGTGCCTGGAGTACCGCCCTTACAGGGAATTTTAATTCACCCCTCCACTTT,CAWSTALTGNFNSPLHF
TRBV7-9,TRBJ2-5,NA,once,TGTGCCAGCAGCTTCGAGGCAGGGACGACCAAGACCCAGTACTTC,CASSFEAGTTKTQYF
TRBV7-3,TRBJ1-1,TRBD1,NA,TGTGCCAGCAGCTCACAGGGGGGCACTGAAGCTTTCTTT,CASSSQGGTEAFF
TRBV7-9,TRBJ1-5,TRBD1,few,TGTGCCAGCAGTCGAGGACAGGGCAATCAGCCCCAGCATTTT,CASSRGQGNQPQHF
TRBV23-1,TRBJ1-5,TRBD1,NA,TGCGCCAGCAGTCAATCGGAGACAGGGCCGCAGCCCCAGCATTTT,CASSQSETGPQPQHF
TRBV6-5,TRBJ2-7,NA,NA,TGTGCCAGCAGTTTACGGGGGAAGGTGGTCGAGCAGTACTTC,CASSLRGKVVEQYF
TRBV4-3,TRBJ2-3,NA,NA,TGCGCCAGCAGCCAGGGGGGCCGAACAGATACGCAGTATTTT,CASSQGGRTDTQYF
TRBV12-5,TRBJ1-1,NA,NA,TGTGCTAGTGGCCCTGACAGGCCTGTGAACACTGAAGCCTTCTTT,CASGPDRPVNTEAFF
TRBV5-4,TRBJ1-2,TRBD1,NA,TGTGCCAGCATCGGACAGGCCGGCCGGGGAGCCTCCTATGGCTACACCTTC,CASIGQAGRGASYGYTF
TRBV19,TRBJ2-7,NA,once,TGTGCCAGTAGTAGGACAGCCTCCTACGAGCAGTACTTC,CASSRTASYEQYF
TRBV19,TRBJ2-1,NA,NA,TGTGCCAGTAGTATTTATGGCAATGAGCAGTTCTTC,CASSIYGNEQFF
TRBV13,TRBJ2-7,TRBD2,once,TGTGCCAGCAGCTTAGGGCTAGCGGGGGGCTCCCACGAGCAGTACTTC,CASSLGLAGGSHEQYF
TRBV19,TRBJ2-2,NA,once,TGTGCCAGTAGTGACGGCACACAGTCGAACACCGGGGAGCTGTTTTTT,CASSDGTQSNTGELFF
TRBV6-5,TRBJ2-4,NA,NA,TGTGCCAGCAGGGAGACAGCCCTCCTAAACATTCAGTACTTC,CASRETALLNIQYF
TRBV30,TRBJ1-2,NA,NA,TGTGCCTGGAGAGAGCCTCCTAACTATGGCTACACCTTC,CAWREPPNYGYTF
TRBV7-2,TRBJ2-5,TRBD1,once,TGTGCCAGCAGCTTAGGTACAGGGGCCAACCAAGAGACCCAGTACTTC,CASSLGTGANQETQYF
TRBV6-5,TRBJ2-2,TRBD1,NA,TGTGCCAGCAGCGGGACAGTTCAGAACACCGGGGAGCTGTTTTTT,CASSGTVQNTGELFF
TRBV7-9,TRBJ1-2,NA,NA,TGTGCCAGCAGCTTAGGGACAGACTATGGCTACACCTTC,CASSLGTDYGYTF
TRBV3-1/TRBV3-2,TRBJ2-2,TRBD2,once,TGTGCCAGCAGCCAAGTGGTTAGCGGGGGTCCGAACACCGGGGAGCTGTTTTTT,CASSQVVSGGPNTGELFF
TRBV4-2,TRBJ1-1,NA,NA,TGTGCCAGCAGCCGGGCAGAGAACACTGAAGCTTTCTTT,CASSRAENTEAFF
TRBV3-1/TRBV3-2,TRBJ2-1,NA,NA,TGTGCCAGCAGCCAAGAGGGGGGCGGGGTCGCCCTCTTGGATGAGCAGTTCTTC,CASSQEGGGVALLDEQFF
TRBV5-4,TRBJ2-1,TRBD2,NA,TGTGCCAGCAGCGGAACGGGGGGTCCCTCCTACAATGAGCAGTTCTTC,CASSGTGGPSYNEQFF
TRBV30,TRBJ1-5,TRBD1,NA,TGTGCCTGGAGCGCCGGGACAGGGGGCCTCAATCAGCCCCAGCATTTT,CAWSAGTGGLNQPQHF
TRBV24-1,TRBJ2-2,NA,once,TGTGCCACCAGTGGCCCCACCGGGGAGCTGTTTTTT,CATSGPTGELFF
TRBV9,TRBJ2-7,NA,NA,TGTGCCAGCAACACGGGACTTGGGCAGTACTTC,CASNTGLGQYF